This TCR beta chain originates from a study of cytomegalovirus exposure and HLA in healthy donors. The donors were members of the validation cohort comprising over 90 subjects, separate from the approximately 630-subject first cohort. Overall study results and limits: Researchers reported that a few CMV-associated chains were confirmed in vitro as CMV antigen-specific.

The method was immunoSEQ multiplex PCR; TCRdb's version includes in-frame clones alone and lacks a portion of them. The sample lists around 150,000 clones; roughly 90% were seen once. V trimming: 5 bases; J trimming: 5 bases; junction bases outside the gene matches: 6. In germline, CDR1 is SGHAT, CDR2 FQNNGV. The CDR3 loop spans 16 amino acids. With regard to this clone: No antigen is known for it.

This TCR came from a woman aged 18-29 years in good health and CMV-seropositive. Material for sequencing was PBMCs. The gene calls are TRBV11-2 and TRBJ2-3, with TRBD2 matching 14 bases. DNA for the CDR3: TGTGCCAGCAGCGACGGGACTAGCGGGAGAGTAGATACGCAGTATTTT. This encodes CASSDGTSGRVDTQYF.